The 11 T cell receptor beta chains listed next were all sequenced from one sample in a study of cytomegalovirus exposure and HLA in healthy donors. The PCR had 60 Vbeta and 13 Jbeta primers. Sequenced by immunoSEQ multiplex PCR; TCRdb stores in-frame clones only, minus some. The data show 75,000 to 100,000 clones, 50% to 80% seen once. Sequencing input: PBMCs. These receptors all come from a man aged 55 to 70 in good health and CMV-seronegative.

J is TRBJ1-6 and V is TRBV19; 8 nucleotides match TRBD1. Per the germline V gene, CDR1 is LNHDA and CDR2 is SQIVND (reference sequence). After removal of 3 bases from V and 8 bases from J, the junction contained 9 bases not matched to a gene. This CDR3 contains 16 residues. The CDR3 loop is CASSIGPGQVYSPLHF. In DNA, the CDR3 is TGTGCCAGTAGTATCGGACCGGGACAGGTTTATTCACCCCTCCACTTT.

The sample holds a few counts of this clone. A read error is the likely source, as a far larger clone sits one nucleotide away. The chain combines TRBV4-2 with TRBJ1-4; D ambiguous. Trimming took off 1 base at V and 7 bases at J, with 10 bases between the two ends. CDR1 LGHNA and CDR2 YNFKEQ come from the germline V gene. CDR3 length: 14 residues. This CDR3 is CASSQGAMGEKLFF. CDR3 nucleotide sequence: TGTGCCAGCAGCCAAGGGGCGATGGGTGAAAAACTGTTTTTT.

The rearrangement links TRBV19 to TRBJ2-3, with D possibly matching TRBD1 (6 bases). This CDR3 has 14 amino acids. CDR1 LNHDA and CDR2 SQIVND come from the germline V gene (reference sequence). V lost 1 base, J lost 4 bases, and 9 bases lay in between. The CDR3 bases are TGTGCCAGTAGTATAGCCCAGGGGTCAGATACGCAGTATTTT. Translation gives CASSIAQGSDTQYF.

This chain links TRBV28 with TRBJ1-4, with a weak D call TRBD1 (6 bases). Germline V lookup: CDR1 MDHEN, CDR2 SYDVKM. The CDR3 consists of 15 residues. V was cut by 2 bases and J by 4 bases, with 11 bases left in between. The CDR3 is CASSLGGAGNEKLFF. CDR3 bases: TGTGCCAGCAGTTTAGGGGGGGCGGGTAATGAAAAACTGTTTTTT.

The chain combines TRBV29-1 with TRBJ2-7, with 7 bases that match TRBD1. J gave up 4 bases and V 1 base, and 13 bases lay outside the gene matches. The CDR3 is made up of 16 amino acids. Germline CDR1 reads SQVTM; CDR2 reads ANQGSEA. CDR3 DNA: TGCAGCGTTGAAGGGCGGCAGGCAGGGGGTACGTACGAGCAGTACTTC. Protein product: CSVEGRQAGGTYEQYF.

This clone was counted a single time. This rearrangement joins TRBV19 to TRBJ2-1; no clear D. The CDR3 is 16 amino acids. The ends were cut back, 3 bases at V and 1 base at J, with 13 bases in the middle. Germline V lookup: CDR1 LNHDA, CDR2 SQIVND (reference sequence). The DNA for the CDR3 is TGTGCCAGTAGTATCTTCGGTCAAAATTCCTACAATGAGCAGTTCTTC. Protein product: CASSIFGQNSYNEQFF.

In its sample, this clone was seen a few times. This chain joins TRBV28 and TRBJ1-1, with 7 nucleotides matching TRBD1. The CDR3 extends over 13 amino acids. Germline V gene sequence: CDR1 MDHEN, CDR2 SYDVKM. J lost 1 base, V lost 11 bases, and 7 bases had no gene match. The CDR3 sequence: CAAGGTANTEAFF. CDR3 nucleotide sequence: TGTGCCGCCGGTGGGACAGCGAACACTGAAGCTTTCTTT.

The chain has TRBV5-6 and TRBJ2-5; 11 nucleotides align to TRBD1. Germline CDR1 is SGHDT and CDR2 is YYEEEE. V lost 4 bases to trimming and J lost 5 bases; unmatched junction nucleotides: 7. This CDR3 has 15 amino acids. The CDR3 DNA reads TGTGCCAGCAGCCGGGGACAGGGGGTTCCTGAGACCCAGTACTTC. Translated, it gives CASSRGQGVPETQYF.

This sequence joins TRBV29-1 and TRBJ2-3; TRBD2 matches 8 bases. V lost 4 bases, J lost 0 bases, and 0 bases stayed unmatched. The CDR3 sequence is 13 residues long. CDR1 and CDR2 from the germline V gene are SQVTM and ANQGSEA. DNA of the CDR3: TGCAGCGTTGCGGGAGGGAGCACAGATACGCAGTATTTT. Translation: CSVAGGSTDTQYF.

The genes are TRBV2 and TRBJ1-6; 10 nucleotides agree with TRBD1. This CDR3 is 16 amino acids long. The trim removed 3 bases at V and 7 bases at J, leaving 6 bases unmatched. CDR1 and CDR2 (germline): SNHLY, FYNNEI. The CDR3 DNA follows: TGTGCCAGCAGTGAGAGGGACAGGGGTTTAAATTCACCCCTCCACTTT. Translation gives CASSERDRGLNSPLHF.

This clone has more than one count but fewer than ten. The rearrangement links TRBV28 to TRBJ2-3; D not resolved. This CDR3 is built from 15 residues. The V gene lost 6 bases and the J gene lost 2 bases, with 15 bases spanning the gap. CDR1 and CDR2 from the germline V gene are MDHEN and SYDVKM. The DNA of the CDR3 is TGTGCCAGCAGCCCCTTGGAGCGCTTCACAGATACGCAGTATTTT. This codes for CASSPLERFTDTQYF.